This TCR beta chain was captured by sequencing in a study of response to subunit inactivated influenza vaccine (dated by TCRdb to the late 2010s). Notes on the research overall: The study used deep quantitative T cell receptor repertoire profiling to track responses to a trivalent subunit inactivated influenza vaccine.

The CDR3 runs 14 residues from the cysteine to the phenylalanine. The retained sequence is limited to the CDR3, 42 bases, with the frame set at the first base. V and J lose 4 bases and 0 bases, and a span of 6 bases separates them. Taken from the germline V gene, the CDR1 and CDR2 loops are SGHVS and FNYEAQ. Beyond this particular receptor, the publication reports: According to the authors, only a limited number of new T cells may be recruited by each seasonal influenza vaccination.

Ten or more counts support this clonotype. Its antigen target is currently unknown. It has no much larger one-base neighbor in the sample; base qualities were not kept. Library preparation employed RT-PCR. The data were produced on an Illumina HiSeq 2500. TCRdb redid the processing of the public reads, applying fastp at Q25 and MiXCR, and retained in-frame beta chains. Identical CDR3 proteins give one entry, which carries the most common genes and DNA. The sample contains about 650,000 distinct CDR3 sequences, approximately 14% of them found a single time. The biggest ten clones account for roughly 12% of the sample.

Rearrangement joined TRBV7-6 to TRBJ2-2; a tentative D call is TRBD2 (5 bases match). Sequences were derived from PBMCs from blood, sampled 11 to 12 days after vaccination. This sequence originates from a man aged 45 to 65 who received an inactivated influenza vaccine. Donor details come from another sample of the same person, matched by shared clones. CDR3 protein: CASSWTANTGELFF. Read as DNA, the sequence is TGTGCCAGCAGCTGGACTGCGAACACCGGGGAGCTGTTTTTT. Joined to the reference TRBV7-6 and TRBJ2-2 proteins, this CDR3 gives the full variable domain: GAGVSQSPRYKVTKRGQDVALRCDPISGHVSLYWYRQALGQGPEFLTYFNYEAQQDKSGLPNDRFSAERPEGSISTLTIQRTEQRDSAMYRCASSWTANTGELFFGEGSRLTVL.